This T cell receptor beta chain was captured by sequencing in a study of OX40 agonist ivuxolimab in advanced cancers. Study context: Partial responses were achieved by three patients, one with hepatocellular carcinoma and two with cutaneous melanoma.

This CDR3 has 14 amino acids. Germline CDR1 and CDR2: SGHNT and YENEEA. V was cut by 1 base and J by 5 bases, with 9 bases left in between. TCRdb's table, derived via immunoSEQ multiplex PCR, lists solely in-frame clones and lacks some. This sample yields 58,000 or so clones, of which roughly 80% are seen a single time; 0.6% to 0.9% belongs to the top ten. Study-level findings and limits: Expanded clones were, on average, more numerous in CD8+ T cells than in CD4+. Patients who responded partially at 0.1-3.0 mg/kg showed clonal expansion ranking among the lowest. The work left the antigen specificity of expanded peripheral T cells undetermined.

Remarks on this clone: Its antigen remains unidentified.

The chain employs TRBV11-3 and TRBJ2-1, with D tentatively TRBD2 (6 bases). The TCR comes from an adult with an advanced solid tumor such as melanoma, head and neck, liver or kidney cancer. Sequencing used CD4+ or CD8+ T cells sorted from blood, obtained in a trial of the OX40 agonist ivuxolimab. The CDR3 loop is CASSLGGVNNEQFF. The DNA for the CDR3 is TGTGCCAGCAGCTTAGGGGGGGTCAACAATGAGCAGTTCTTC.